Below, 22 T cell receptor beta chains from the same sample are listed, as sequenced in a study of T cells after yellow fever vaccination. TCRdb used MiXCR to reprocess the 5' RACE reads, holding one entry per CDR3 protein. The data contain 25,000 to 30,000 distinct CDR3 sequences, over 3.5% of them singletons. Sequences were derived from PBMCs, either bulk or a sorted T-cell subset (CD4+, CD8+, memory, or dextramer-sorted; not recorded which), sampled on the day of the yellow fever booster vaccination. The receptors were sampled from a young man who received the YFV17D yellow fever vaccine.

This clonotype is labeled as medium-sized (0.01 to 0.1%). The gene calls are TRBV20-1 and TRBJ1-1, with D possibly TRBD1 on 5 matching bases. Trimming removed 1 base from V and 5 bases from J, with 11 bases in between. Per germline, CDR1 DFQATT and CDR2 SNEGSKA (reference sequence). This CDR3 comprises 13 residues. The DNA of the CDR3 is TGCAGTGCTAGAGGAGAGGGGACGACTGAAGCTTTCTTT. Protein sequence: CSARGEGTTEAFF.

This clonotype was counted many times. The chain carries TRBV7-9 and TRBJ1-2; no clear D gene. Germline assignment: CDR1 SEHNR and CDR2 FQNEAQ (reference sequence). Trimming pared 5 bases from V and 5 bases from J, leaving 12 bases between. The CDR3 runs to 13 residues. DNA for the CDR3: TGTGCCAGCAGCCCCGACGTAACATATGGCTACACCTTC. Translating it yields CASSPDVTYGYTF.

This chain joins TRBV18 and TRBJ2-7, with a weak D call TRBD1 (7 bases). CDR3 size: 15 residues. CDR1 is KGHSH, CDR2 LQKENI, per germline. V was pared by 3 bases and J by 4 bases, with 16 bases between. The CDR3 DNA follows: TGTGCCAGCTCACCCACGTTTCAGGGGGGATACGAGCAGTACTTC. This codes for CASSPTFQGGYEQYF. The variable domain in full, completed from reference TRBV18 and TRBJ2-7, reads NAGVMQNPRHLVRRRGQEARLRCSPMKGHSHVYWYRQLPEEGLKFMVYLQKENIIDESGMPKERFSAEFPKEGPSILRIQQVVRGDSAAYFCASSPTFQGGYEQYFGPGTRLTVT.

This clonotype was counted ten times or more. The chain carries TRBV6-2 or TRBV6-3 and TRBJ1-2; D is unresolved. The CDR3 runs 12 residues. V was clipped by 5 bases and J by 4 bases, with 8 bases between them. Looked up from germline, CDR1 is MNHEY and CDR2 is SVGEGT. The CDR3 nucleotides are TGTGCCAGCAGTCTACGGACCTATGGCTACACCTTC. It is translated as CASSLRTYGYTF.

This clonotype was observed at least ten times. The rearrangement uses TRBV6-5 and TRBJ2-7; the D gene could be TRBD1 or TRBD2 (6 bases each). CDR3 length equals 17 residues. V lost 1 base, J lost 2 bases, and 18 bases lay in between. Germline values: CDR1 MNHEY, CDR2 SVGAGI. Written as DNA, the CDR3 is TGTGCCAGCAGTTACTTGGGGCCGACGGGGGCACCCTACGAGCAGTACTTC. This gives the protein CASSYLGPTGAPYEQYF.

Ten or more counts support this clonotype. The chain uses TRBV6-5 and TRBJ2-5; the match to TRBD2 covers 8 bases. CDR1 is MNHEY and CDR2 is SVGAGI in the germline V gene. Unmatched junction bases numbered 5, after V lost 5 bases and J lost 3 bases. CDR3 length: 14 residues. CDR3 protein: CASSPAGGKETQYF. The CDR3, as DNA: TGTGCCAGCAGTCCTGCGGGGGGCAAAGAGACCCAGTACTTC.

This clonotype was found a few times. The rearrangement links TRBV5-1 to TRBJ2-3, with D uncertain. Germline lookup yields CDR1 SGHRS and CDR2 YFSETQ. The CDR3 sequence is 15 residues long. The V end was cut by 5 bases, the J end by 4 bases, with 17 bases between. The CDR3 coding sequence is TGCGCCAGCAGACTAAGGTCCTTTCGCGCAGATACGCAGTATTTT. Translated: CASRLRSFRADTQYF.

There are many counts of this clonotype. The chain combines TRBV9 with TRBJ1-6; D gene ambiguous. This CDR3 region has 14 residues. With 4 bases removed from V and 11 bases from J, the gap between germline ends came to 16 bases. Germline V gene data show CDR1 as SGDLS and CDR2 as YYNGEE. The CDR3 loop is CASSPGPPDPPLHF. CDR3 DNA sequence: TGTGCCAGCAGCCCTGGACCGCCGGACCCACCCCTCCACTTT.

This clonotype has ten or more counts. V is TRBV7-9 and J is TRBJ2-1, with TRBD2 matching 8 bases. This CDR3 contains 17 residues. The V gene's germline CDR1 is SEHNR and CDR2 FQNEAQ (reference sequence). Losses at the gene ends were 4 bases for V and 4 bases for J; bases not matched to a gene: 12. CDR3 in DNA: TGTGCCAGCAGCTGGCCTAATGGGCTAGCGGGTTACAATGAGCAGTTCTTC. Amino acids: CASSWPNGLAGYNEQFF.

In this sample, this clonotype turned up many times. This chain links TRBV11-2 with TRBJ2-2; the D gene is possibly TRBD2 (7 bases). Trimming removed 2 bases from V and 6 bases from J, with 16 bases in between. In germline, CDR1 is SGHAT, CDR2 FQNNGV. The CDR3 sequence is 16 residues long. The DNA for the CDR3 is TGTGCCAGCAGCTTATCCCGAGGGCGGGGGCCCGGGGAGCTGTTTTTT. It translates to CASSLSRGRGPGELFF.

This clonotype was counted many times. V is TRBV7-2 and J is TRBJ1-1; D unclear. The CDR3 is 14 residues long. The germline V and J ends were trimmed by 5 bases and 0 bases, with 10 bases remaining between them. Germline CDR1 and CDR2: SGHTA and FQGNSA. This CDR3 is CASSLPGLNTEAFF. In DNA form, the CDR3 reads TGTGCCAGCAGCCTACCGGGTTTGAACACTGAAGCTTTCTTT.

This clonotype was counted many times. This sequence joins TRBV20-1 and TRBJ2-1, with 9 bases matching TRBD2. J gave up 6 bases and V 8 bases, and 11 bases lay outside the gene matches. This CDR3 region has 14 residues. Germline assignment: CDR1 DFQATT and CDR2 SNEGSKA (reference sequence). The CDR3 DNA reads TGCAGTCCCTGGCCTGCGGGGGGGACCAATGAGCAGTTCTTC. Protein sequence: CSPWPAGGTNEQFF.

By share, this clonotype ranks as medium-sized. This chain uses TRBV2 with TRBJ2-7, with D possibly matching TRBD1 (6 bases). Germline assignment: CDR1 SNHLY and CDR2 FYNNEI. The CDR3 loop spans 15 amino acids. V gave up 6 bases and J gave up 1 base, with 16 bases separating them. The CDR3: CASSPTGFGSYEQYV. CDR3 nucleotide sequence: TGTGCCAGCAGCCCCACAGGGTTCGGGTCCTACGAGCAGTACGTC.

This clonotype was detected many times. The rearrangement uses TRBV12-3 or TRBV12-4 and TRBJ2-3; TRBD2 agrees at 8 bases. The CDR3 runs 14 residues. The V gene end was trimmed by 5 bases and the J gene end by 3 bases; junction bases not matched to a gene: 4. Written as DNA, the CDR3 is TGTGCCAGCAGTCTTAGCGGGGCGACAGATACGCAGTATTTT. This encodes CASSLSGATDTQYF.

This clonotype was recorded at least ten times. This chain links TRBV7-2 with TRBJ2-7; 10 bases fit TRBD2. Germline values: CDR1 SGHTA, CDR2 FQGNSA. The CDR3 consists of 19 residues. Trimming cost V 1 base and J 0 bases; bases outside gene matches: 12. The DNA of the CDR3 is TGTGCCAGCAGCTTAGTATGGGCTAGCGGGGGCCTTAGCTCCTACGAGCAGTACTTC. Its protein product is CASSLVWASGGLSSYEQYF.

Many counts were recorded for this clonotype. The CDR3 DNA sequence: TGTGCCAGCTCACGTACCGGGACAGGGGAAAACACTGAAGCTTTCTTT. Protein product: CASSRTGTGENTEAFF. The V call is TRBV18, the J call TRBJ1-1; the match to TRBD1 covers 10 bases. The CDR3 spans 16 residues. Germline values: CDR1 KGHSH, CDR2 LQKENI. V lost 4 bases, J lost 2 bases, and 7 bases stayed unmatched.

V and J are TRBV5-8 and TRBJ2-1, with TRBD1 identical over 8 bases. The V gene end was trimmed by 2 bases and the J gene end by 7 bases; junction bases not matched to a gene: 8. This CDR3 region has 15 residues. The germline V gene has CDR1 SGHTS and CDR2 YDEGEE. The CDR3 loop reads CASSFVGTGYNEQFF. The DNA of the CDR3 is TGTGCCAGCAGCTTCGTCGGGACAGGCTATAATGAGCAGTTCTTC.

This chain connects TRBV27 to TRBJ2-1, with 8 bases lining up with TRBD1. Germline CDR1 is MNHEY and CDR2 is SMNVEV (reference sequence). The length of the CDR3 is 12 residues. Trimming took 5 bases from V and 9 from J; bases not matched to a gene: 3. The CDR3 spells CASSLTGGEQFF. The CDR3 region has the DNA TGTGCCAGCAGTCTCACAGGGGGTGAGCAGTTCTTC.

This clonotype was seen repeatedly, ten times or more. This chain uses TRBV20-1 with TRBJ2-7, with D unclear. The CDR3 extends over 14 amino acids. V lost 0 bases to trimming and J lost 5 bases, with 14 bases between them. From germline, CDR1 is DFQATT and CDR2 SNEGSKA (reference sequence). The CDR3 region is CSARESSRADEQYV. The CDR3 DNA reads TGCAGTGCTAGAGAATCGTCAAGGGCAGACGAGCAGTACGTC.

The J gene is TRBJ2-7, the V gene TRBV6-1; 8 nucleotides match TRBD1. In germline, CDR1 is MNHNS, CDR2 SASEGT. V was clipped by 3 bases and J by 4 bases; unmatched bases: 11. This CDR3 region has 16 residues. DNA of the CDR3: TGTGCCAGCAGTGATTCTCGGACAGGGTCACCTTACGAGCAGTACGTC. Protein product: CASSDSRTGSPYEQYV.

This clonotype was counted at least ten times. The CDR3 region has the DNA TGTGCCAGCAGCTTCTCCCAATACCCGCGGGATACGCAGTATTTT. This encodes CASSFSQYPRDTQYF. V gene TRBV7-3 combines with J gene TRBJ2-3; the D is unclear. Deletions cut 3 bases from V and 6 bases from J, with 16 bases between. The CDR3 totals 15 residues. Per germline, CDR1 SGHTA and CDR2 FQGTGA.

This clonotype was recorded at least ten times. The CDR3 loop reads CASSGDQQYGYTF. The CDR3 coding sequence is TGCGCCAGCAGCGGGGACCAGCAGTATGGCTACACCTTC. The rearrangement joins TRBV5-1 to TRBJ1-2; a weak D match, TRBD1 (5 bases). Per germline, CDR1 SGHRS and CDR2 YFSETQ. V gave up 4 bases and J gave up 5 bases, with 12 bases separating them. The CDR3 extends over 13 amino acids. Full variable domain (remainder filled in from reference TRBV5-1 and TRBJ1-2): KAGVTQTPRYLIKTRGQQVTLSCSPISGHRSVSWYQQTPGQGLQFLFEYFSETQRNKGNFPGRFSGRQFSNSRSEMNVSTLELGDSALYLCASSGDQQYGYTFGSGTRLTVV.